This T cell receptor beta chain was sequenced during a study of beta chain features in type 1 diabetes (dated by TCRdb to about 2018). Broadly, across the study: Patients and healthy donors did not differ in mean age, gender distribution, total cell number or subset yield. In the study, recently diagnosed type 1 diabetes patients and matched healthy donors were compared on the TCRB repertoires of their sorted circulating CD4+ T cell subsets. Regulatory and stem cell-like memory subsets were obtained from only 8 patients and roughly eight healthy donors, while naive and central memory subsets were obtained from all 30 or so donors. A total of 107,917,701 sorted cells were examined across all samples, and the number of cells per subset was strongly correlated with RNA yield.

On this clone: The specificity of this receptor is unknown. No much larger clone exists at a distance of one base, and base qualities are not known.

CDR1 and CDR2 are drawn from the germline V gene: MNHEY, SVGAGI. The trim is 4 bases for V and 8 bases for J, with a gap of 11 bases between the germline ends. Including cysteine and phenylalanine, the CDR3 has 13 amino acids. The kept DNA is CDR3 alone, 39 bases in frame from the first base. The High Capacity cDNA Reverse Transcription Kit was used to reverse transcribe all of the isolated RNA, meaning that expressed TCRB transcripts were what got sequenced. Naive, central memory and regulatory T cell samples underwent deep immunoSEQ sequencing, averaging roughly 3.5 million total reads per sample. Sorted cells were lysed in RLT buffer and RNA was extracted with DNase-treated RNeasy Micro or Mini kits, depending on cell number. To prevent cross-contamination, every cell subset was processed on its own, while patient and healthy donor samples were processed together. TCRB sequences were amplified from cDNA with the immunoSEQ multiplex PCR, producing 87-bp fragments spanning the CDR3 region. Amplicons were sequenced on the Illumina HiSeq platform. Under the source paper's analysis protocol: Synthetic template baselines were used to correct PCR bias computationally, reads within Hamming distance 2 were collapsed together, and singletons that could not be merged were discarded. Reads were aligned against IMGT to assign V, D and J genes, CDR3 length and insertions or deletions at six rearrangement sites. Within each subset, clonotype counts were normalized to the number of sorted cells before true diversity and Gini coefficients were calculated with the tcR R package. Repertoire sharing was quantified using the overlap coefficient calculated on TCRB nucleotide sequences. Out-of-frame TCRB sequences from naive cells were analyzed as a proxy for the pre-selection repertoire. In TCRdb, the immuneACCESS table is reduced to in-frame sequences with V and J assigned. These tables do not hold every clone; where another copy was compared, an unresolved V gene accounts for under half, and the others remain unexplained. V and J calls and clone size are those listed in that table; D and trimming were worked out from the DNA. For this sample there are approximately 600,000 clones; 12% appear just once. The ten most abundant clones make up around 0.12% of the sample.

Overall results and qualifications from the work: Only small numbers of individuals were included in the HLA sub-analyses, which left unresolved whether HLA type had any influence on TCRB rearrangement. Sequencing cDNA rather than genomic DNA could over-represent highly expressing activated cells, although activation and CD3 levels did not differ between groups. In all four CD4+ subsets, TCRB CDR3 length was moderately but significantly shorter in type 1 diabetes patients. Shorter templates might have been favored by PCR, but patient and control samples were amplified and corrected together, so both groups would have been affected equally by any skew. Naive, central memory and regulatory TCRB repertoires appeared to be more alike among patients than among healthy donors. Fewer insertions and more nucleotide deletions at VDJ recombination sites were observed in patients with type 1 diabetes, implying thymic rearrangement abnormalities.

From each donor, a single peripheral blood sample of 90 to 150 mL on average was drawn into heparinised tubes. Using a panel that included CD45RO, CCR7, CD25, CD127, CD95 and CD27, naive, central memory, regulatory and stem cell-like memory CD4+ T cells were sorted on a BD FACSAria II. All sorted populations exceeded 98% purity. PBMCs were isolated immediately by Lymphoprep density gradient centrifugation and stained directly without culture. So that batch effects would be minimized, each experiment stained and sorted samples in pairs, pairing one healthy donor with one patient. The chain joins TRBV6-5 to TRBJ1-4, with the D gene uncertain. The source is a man aged 25-45 years with type 1 diabetes. The sample was naive CD4+ T cells from blood. Per the publication, the cell subset or site label means: true naive CD4+ T cells. The DNA sequence reads TGTGCCAGCAGTTCCGGCCTTGGAGAAAAACTGTTTTTT. This is translated as CASSSGLGEKLFF.